The present TCR beta chain was sequenced within a study of cytomegalovirus exposure and HLA in healthy donors. PCR was performed using 60 Vbeta and 13 Jbeta primers. Clones were read by immunoSEQ multiplex PCR, and TCRdb kept only the in-frame ones, dropping some. The sample has about 90,000 clones, 67% seen once; the top ten hold around 2.3%. Germline CDR1 reads SGHDT; CDR2 reads YYEEEE. CDR3 length: 12 residues. Trimming removed 0 bases from V and 5 bases from J, with 5 bases in between. The source material was PBMCs. The sequence was obtained from a young man in good health and CMV-seronegative. The J gene is TRBJ2-5, the V gene TRBV5-6; D ambiguous. This CDR3 is CASSLDRETQYF. CDR3 bases: TGTGCCAGCAGCTTGGATCGGGAGACCCAGTACTTC.